One and the same sample provided the 21 T cell receptor beta chains below, sequenced in a study of T cell repertoires in cytomegalovirus infection. Their recognized antigens are unknown. TCRdb analysed the reads with MiXCR anew, one entry per CDR3 protein. Altogether about 920,000 distinct CDR3 sequences are present, approximately 33% being singletons, with the ten largest covering over 10%. The source material was cultured CD8+ T cells from PBMCs, sampled from culture after CMV antigen stimulation. All receptors derive from a human donor in good health (CMV status not recorded). Some clones in this sample may be carry-over from other donors' samples.

The V and J genes are TRBV2 and TRBJ2-2, with D uncertain. This CDR3 region has 15 residues. V lost 3 bases and J 5 bases, leaving 13 bases between the germline ends. Germline assignment: CDR1 SNHLY and CDR2 FYNNEI. The CDR3 sequence is CASSDAKGLTGELFF. CDR3 nucleotides: TGTGCCAGCAGTGATGCGAAGGGCCTTACCGGGGAGCTGTTTTTT.

This clonotype was seen at least ten times. V usage is TRBV7-9 and J usage is TRBJ2-5; 7 nucleotides match TRBD2. The CDR3 totals 13 residues. Germline CDR1 is SEHNR and CDR2 is FQNEAQ (reference sequence). With V trimmed by 5 bases and J by 4 bases, 4 bases remained unmatched. Here the CDR3 DNA reads TGTGCCAGCAGCGGAGCGGGGACAGAGACCCAGTACTTC. This translates into CASSGAGTETQYF.

The rearrangement uses TRBV15 and TRBJ1-1; D might be TRBD1 (6 bases). The CDR3 totals 14 residues. The germline V and J ends were trimmed by 5 bases and 8 bases, with 18 bases remaining between them. The V gene's germline CDR1 is LNHNV and CDR2 YYDKDF (reference sequence). CDR3 nucleotide sequence: TGTGCCACCAGCCGAGGGACACCCTGGAGGGAAGCTTTCTTT. The encoded protein is CATSRGTPWREAFF.

In this sample, this clonotype turned up many times. V is TRBV7-6 and J is TRBJ1-2; D remains unclear. The CDR3 extends over 14 amino acids. Trimming took off 3 bases at V and 4 bases at J, with 12 bases between the two ends. From germline, CDR1 is SGHVS and CDR2 FNYEAQ. In DNA, the CDR3 is TGTGCCAGCAGCTTTCTAGGCACCGGCTATGGCTACACCTTC. It is translated as CASSFLGTGYGYTF.

In this sample, this clonotype turned up many times. J is TRBJ2-7 and V is TRBV19, with a tentative D call TRBD2 (5 bases). The CDR3 loop spans 11 amino acids. Per the germline V gene, CDR1 is LNHDA and CDR2 is SQIVND (reference sequence). V was shortened by 8 bases and J by 6 bases, with 11 bases between the two germline ends. Written as DNA, the CDR3 is TGTGCCAGTGGTAGCGAAGGCGAGCAGTACTTC. Protein product: CASGSEGEQYF.

This sequence joins TRBV9 and TRBJ2-7; 11 bases map to TRBD2. The CDR3 totals 18 residues. J was trimmed by 4 bases and V by 4 bases; bases with no gene match: 16. Germline V gene lookup returns CDR1 SGDLS and CDR2 YYNGEE. The CDR3 DNA is TGTGCCAGCAGCACGAAAGGCGCTTTGACTAGCGGGGAGTACGAGCAGTACGTC. Amino acid sequence: CASSTKGALTSGEYEQYV.

The gene calls are TRBV28 and TRBJ2-7, with 8 bases that match TRBD1. Germline values: CDR1 MDHEN, CDR2 SYDVKM. V lost 7 bases, J lost 6 bases, and 11 bases stayed unmatched. This CDR3 comprises 14 residues. The CDR3 nucleotides read TGTGCCAGCACCTCGCAGGGGGCGTCGATCGAGCAGTACGTC. Protein product: CASTSQGASIEQYV.

This clonotype showed up many times. The chain joins TRBV6-1 to TRBJ2-7; D not resolved. Germline V lookup: CDR1 MNHNS, CDR2 SASEGT. This CDR3 region has 14 residues. V was shortened by 2 bases and J by 2 bases, with 10 bases between the two germline ends. CDR3 amino acids: CASSERSFAYEQYV. The CDR3 bases are TGTGCCAGCAGTGAACGTTCCTTTGCCTACGAGCAGTACGTC.

A note on this clonotype: A much larger clone lies one base from this, so it may be a read error. This chain joins TRBV7-9 and TRBJ2-1; possible D gene TRBD1, 6 bases. Trimming shortened V by 5 bases and J by 8 bases, and 25 bases separated the two germline ends. Per the germline V gene, CDR1 is SEHNR and CDR2 is FQNEAQ (reference sequence). This CDR3 spans 17 amino acids. CDR3 coding DNA: TGTGCCAGCAGCGCCCTTCGCACTTTTAGGGGGATCGATGAGCAGTTCTTC. It codes for CASSALRTFRGIDEQFF.

J is TRBJ1-1 and V is TRBV29-1; D gene uncertain. CDR3 length: 12 residues. CDR1 is SQVTM and CDR2 is ANQGSEA in the germline V gene. Trimming removed 2 bases at V and 5 bases at J, with 9 bases between. The chain's CDR3 is CSVEKGLTEAFF. In DNA form, the CDR3 reads TGCAGCGTTGAAAAGGGTTTAACTGAAGCTTTCTTT.

The genes are TRBV7-8 and TRBJ2-3; 11 bases align to TRBD2. The J segment lost 1 base and the V segment lost 4 bases, leaving 7 bases of the junction unmatched. The CDR3 has 17 amino acids. The germline V gene encodes CDR1 SGHVS and CDR2 FQNEAQ. The CDR3: CASSSDLAGGRTDTQYF. As DNA, the CDR3 is TGTGCCAGCAGCTCTGATCTAGCGGGGGGCCGCACAGATACGCAGTATTTT. The variable domain in full, with the rest retrieved from reference TRBV7-8 and TRBJ2-3, is GAGVSQSPRYKVAKRGQDVALRCDPISGHVSLFWYQQALGQGPEFLTYFQNEAQLDKSGLPSDRFFAERPEGSVSTLKIQRTQQEDSAVYLCASSSDLAGGRTDTQYFGPGTRLTVL.

This chain connects TRBV28 to TRBJ2-3; D is uncertain. V lost 6 bases and J 0 bases, leaving 16 bases between the germline ends. Germline V gene sequence: CDR1 MDHEN, CDR2 SYDVKM. CDR3 size: 16 residues. The CDR3 DNA sequence: TGTGCCAGCAGCCCAAGGGTTCTAGAAAGCACAGATACGCAGTATTTT. This translates into CASSPRVLESTDTQYF. The variable domain in full, completed from reference TRBV28 and TRBJ2-3, reads DVKVTQSSRYLVKRTGEKVFLECVQDMDHENMFWYRQDPGLGLRLIYFSYDVKMKEKGDIPEGYSVSREKKERFSLILESASTNQTSMYLCASSPRVLESTDTQYFGPGTRLTVL.

In the case of this clonotype: It may be a read error: a sequence one base away is much more abundant. V and J are TRBV11-1 and TRBJ2-7, with D hard to call. There are 15 residues in the CDR3. CDR1 and CDR2 from the germline V gene are SGHAT and FQDESV (reference sequence). Trimming pared 0 bases from V and 5 bases from J, leaving 14 bases between. The CDR3 DNA follows: TGTGCCAGCAGCTTAGCTTCATGGGGTTACCACGAGCAGTACGTC. Translated, it gives CASSLASWGYHEQYV.

This chain joins TRBV6-1 and TRBJ1-5, with no clear D. This CDR3 has 14 residues. In germline, CDR1 is MNHNS, CDR2 SASEGT. V was clipped by 0 bases and J by 7 bases, with 10 bases between them. The CDR3 protein is CASSEAVSAQPQHF. CDR3 nucleotides: TGTGCCAGCAGTGAAGCGGTCAGTGCGCAGCCCCAGCATTTT.

Note on this clonotype: This may arise from a read error, as a much more abundant clone is one base away. This chain links TRBV7-2 with TRBJ1-5; D is perhaps TRBD1 (5 bases). Trimming took off 3 bases at V and 6 bases at J, with 15 bases between the two ends. The length of the CDR3 is 15 residues. The germline V gene encodes CDR1 SGHTA and CDR2 FQGNSA. The CDR3 sequence is CASSFLGGLGQPQHF. The DNA for the CDR3 is TGTGCCAGCAGCTTTTTGGGGGGGTTGGGTCAGCCCCAGCATTTT.

This clonotype was observed at least ten times. This sequence joins TRBV12-3 or TRBV12-4 and TRBJ1-2; D gene unclear. This CDR3 comprises 12 residues. Trimming took off 8 bases at V and 0 bases at J, with 7 bases between the two ends. The CDR3 region is CASGRPNYGYTF. The DNA of the CDR3 is TGTGCCAGCGGTAGACCTAACTATGGCTACACCTTC.

The genes are TRBV6-1 and TRBJ2-7; D perhaps matches TRBD1 (5 bases). This CDR3 comprises 15 residues. Germline CDR1 is MNHNS and CDR2 is SASEGT. The germline V and J ends were trimmed by 1 base and 2 bases, with 12 bases remaining between them. CDR3 region: CASSEGPGMTYEQYF. The CDR3 region has the DNA TGTGCCAGCAGTGAAGGGCCAGGGATGACCTACGAGCAGTACTTC.

This chain links TRBV12-3 or TRBV12-4 with TRBJ2-5; perhaps D is TRBD1 or TRBD2 (6 bases each). The CDR3 has 15 amino acids. Deletions cut 3 bases from V and 7 bases from J, with 18 bases between. CDR3 protein: CASSFYGGVLGTQYF. The DNA for the CDR3 is TGTGCCAGCAGTTTTTACGGGGGCGTGTTGGGGACCCAGTACTTC.

The chain is built from TRBV10-3 and TRBJ1-4, with D tentatively TRBD1 (5 bases). CDR1 is ENHRY, CDR2 SYGVKD, per germline. The germline V and J ends were trimmed by 6 bases and 0 bases, with 11 bases remaining between them. The CDR3 consists of 15 residues. CDR3 bases: TGTGCCATCAGGATGGGGGATTCAACTAATGAAAAACTGTTTTTT. It is translated as CAIRMGDSTNEKLFF.

In its sample, this clonotype was seen a few times. The gene calls are TRBV7-9 and TRBJ1-2, with 12 positions matching TRBD1. The CDR3 loop spans 15 amino acids. Trimming took 1 base from V and 8 from J; bases not matched to a gene: 5. Germline CDR1 reads SEHNR; CDR2 reads FQNEAQ (reference sequence). The CDR3 bases are TGTGCCAGCAGCTTAGACCGGGACAGGGGGCAAGGCTACACCTTC. Protein sequence: CASSLDRDRGQGYTF.

The chain combines TRBV9 with TRBJ2-7; D is undetermined. This CDR3 spans 16 amino acids. Germline V gene data show CDR1 as SGDLS and CDR2 as YYNGEE. Trimming stripped 0 bases from V and 0 bases from J, with 13 bases between. The CDR3 DNA follows: TGTGCCAGCAGCGTAGGGGATCGAGCTTTCTCCTACGAGCAGTACTTC. Its translation is CASSVGDRAFSYEQYF. The variable domain in full, completed from reference TRBV9 and TRBJ2-7, reads DSGVTQTPKHLITATGQRVTLRCSPRSGDLSVYWYQQSLDQGLQFLIQYYNGEERAKGNILERFSAQQFPDLHSELNLSSLELGDSALYFCASSVGDRAFSYEQYFGPGTRLTVT.